This T cell receptor beta chain was sequenced in a study of Tregs in tolerant kidney transplant recipients (dated by TCRdb to between 2018 and 2021). Notes on the research overall: Related donors were used in the transplants with nonmyeloablative bone marrow transplantation, and mixed chimerism was transient in the human trials. TCRbeta sequencing was used in the study to identify donor-specific regulatory T cells before combined kidney and bone marrow transplantation, and the identified cells were then tracked after transplant. Points the paper makes about the study in general: Biological reproducibility was not directly assessed, although technical replication error appeared to be minimal. The study was limited by small patient numbers, and the findings need validation in larger populations and under other immunosuppression protocols. Expanding Tregs with activated donor B cells appeared to identify the most biologically relevant and donor-specific TCRbeta repertoire. Because the PCR primers were changed over time for some patients, nucleotide-level comparison could not be performed across the samples from those patients. Donor-specific Treg expansion exceeded global Treg expansion in tolerant patients, suggesting antigen-driven rather than nonspecific expansion.

With respect to this clone: Its antigen is unknown. Base qualities are missing; no much larger clone stands one base away.

CDR1 MRHNA and CDR2 SNTAGT are derived from the germline V gene. The CDR3 contains 17 residues, cysteine and phenylalanine counted. Only CDR3 DNA is held: 51 bases, read in frame from base 1. Trimming takes 8 bases from V and 6 bases from J, and the germline ends sit 25 bases apart. Genomic DNA was extracted from sorted cells with the QIAGEN DNeasy Blood and Tissue Kit for TCRbeta CDR3 sequencing. High-throughput TCRbeta CDR3 sequencing, including PCR amplification with bias correction and internal controls, was performed commercially through immunoSEQ. As for the authors' bioinformatics: Unique productive TCRbeta sequences were defined by CDR3 nucleotide sequence when primers matched and otherwise by CDR3 amino acid sequence together with Vbeta and Jbeta genes. Sorting error was corrected by removing sequences shared between sorted populations at a frequency ratio of 2:1 or less, and the remaining shared sequences were assigned to the higher population. Donor-reactive sequences were defined as at least 5-fold expanded in CFSE-low cells versus unstimulated cells, with frequency of at least 0.01% in CFSE-low cells. Jensen-Shannon divergence, calculated on the top 100 TCRbeta sequences ranked by frequency, was used to quantify repertoire divergence. When a sample had multiple sequencing runs, each run was corrected for sorting error separately and the runs were then pooled. TCRdb mirrors the immuneACCESS table, restricted to in-frame sequences. Some clones are absent from its copies; in checked studies, under half trace to an unresolved V gene, and the reason for the others is unknown. V and J calls and clone size are copied from that table; D and trimming were computed from the DNA. The sample table shows about 78,000 clones, and around 90% are seen once. Of the sample, around 0.32% is held by the ten largest clones.

What the time point label conveys for this sample: blood sample drawn before combined kidney and bone marrow transplant. Unstimulated Tregs (CD4+CD25+CD127-), CD4+ non-Tregs (CD4+CD25-), CD4 and CD8 cells were FACS-sorted from thawed PBMCs. Thawed PBMCs were rested overnight at 37 degrees C with about 200 IU/ml IL-2 before Treg sorting. Several combined kidney and bone marrow transplant recipients from the ITN036ST trial were included as patients, and samples were available only from these trial subjects. Healthy control blood was processed to PBMCs with a Ficoll density gradient and then cryopreserved, whereas patient PBMCs were collected both before and after transplant.

The sequencing here drew on Tregs from blood, taken before the transplant. The receptor was isolated from a human donor who received a combined kidney and bone marrow transplant. The V and J segments used are TRBV6-4 and TRBJ2-2, with the D gene tentatively TRBD1 or TRBD2, based on 6 matching bases in each. The DNA sequence is TGTGCCAGCCCCCGGAGGAGGGGACATAACCCAGCCGGGGAGCTGTTTTTT. Its amino acids are CASPRRRGHNPAGELFF.